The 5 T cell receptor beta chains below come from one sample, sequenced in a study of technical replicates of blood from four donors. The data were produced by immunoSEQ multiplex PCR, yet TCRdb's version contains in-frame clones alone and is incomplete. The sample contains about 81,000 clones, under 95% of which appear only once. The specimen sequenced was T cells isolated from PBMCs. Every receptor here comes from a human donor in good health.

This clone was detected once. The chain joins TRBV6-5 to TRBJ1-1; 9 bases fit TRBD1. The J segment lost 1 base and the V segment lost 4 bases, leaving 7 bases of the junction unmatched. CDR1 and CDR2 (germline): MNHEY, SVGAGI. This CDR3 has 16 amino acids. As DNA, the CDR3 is TGTGCCAGCAGTTTAGGAGGGACAGGGTCGAACACTGAAGCTTTCTTT. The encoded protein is CASSLGGTGSNTEAFF.

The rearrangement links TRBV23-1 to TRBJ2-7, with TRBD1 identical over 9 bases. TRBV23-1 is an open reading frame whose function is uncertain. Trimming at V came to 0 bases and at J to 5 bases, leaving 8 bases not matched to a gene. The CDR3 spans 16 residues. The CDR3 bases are TGCGCCAGCAGTCAATCGGGACAGGGCCCCATCGACGAGCAGTACTTC. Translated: CASSQSGQGPIDEQYF.

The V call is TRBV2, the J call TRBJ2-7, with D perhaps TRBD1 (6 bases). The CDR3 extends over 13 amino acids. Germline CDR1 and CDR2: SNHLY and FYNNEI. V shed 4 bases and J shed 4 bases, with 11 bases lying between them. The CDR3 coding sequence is TGTGCCAGCAGTGTGGGGACACCTTACGAGCAGTACTTC. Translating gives CASSVGTPYEQYF.

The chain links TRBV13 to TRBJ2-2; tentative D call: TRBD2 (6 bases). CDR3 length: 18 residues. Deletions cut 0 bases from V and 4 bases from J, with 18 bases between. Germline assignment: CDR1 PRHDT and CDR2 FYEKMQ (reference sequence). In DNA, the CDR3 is TGTGCCAGCAGCTTAGGTATAGGGAGGAAGGTGGTCACCGGGGAGCTGTTTTTT. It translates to CASSLGIGRKVVTGELFF.

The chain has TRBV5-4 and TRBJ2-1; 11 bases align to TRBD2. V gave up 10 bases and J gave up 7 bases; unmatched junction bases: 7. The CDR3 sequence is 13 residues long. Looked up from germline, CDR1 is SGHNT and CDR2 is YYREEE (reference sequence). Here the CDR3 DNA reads TGTGCCGGCACTAGCGGGAGTAAAAATGAGCAGTTCTTC. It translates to CAGTSGSKNEQFF.